The present T cell receptor beta chain was sequenced within a study of control samples from healthy donors and cancer patients. Germline loops: CDR1 SQVTM, CDR2 ANQGSEA. J lost 4 bases, V lost 4 bases, and 8 bases had no gene match. This CDR3 contains 15 residues. TCRdb's copy holds only in-frame clones and misses some; the assay was immunoSEQ multiplex PCR. Found here are roughly 76,000 clones, around 94% of them singletons; the top ten hold under 7.5%. What was sequenced was blood. The chain has TRBV29-1 and TRBJ2-5, with 11 bases that match TRBD2. This TCR came from a woman in her forties in good health. The CDR3 reads CSVAPPGTSGETQYF. The CDR3 nucleotides are TGCAGCGTTGCCCCCCCGGGGACTAGCGGAGAGACCCAGTACTTC.